The rows below give T cell receptor beta chains drawn from one sample of a study of T cell responses to AZD1222 COVID-19 vaccine. TCRdb's table, derived via immunoSEQ multiplex PCR, lists solely in-frame clones and lacks some. The table shows tens of thousands of clones, with roughly 86% occurring only once. The specimen comprised peripheral blood, sampled 28 days after the second AZD1222 dose. The receptors originated from an adult who received the AZD1222 COVID-19 vaccine. CDR3s include the opening cysteine and the closing phenylalanine or tryptophan. The D gene is left open where the match is weak. Expanded clones get a size class; other rows say once, few or many, or leave the size out.

d_gene	abundance	len	v_gene	j_gene	CDR3nt	CDR3aa
TRBD1	-	15	TRBV3-1/TRBV3-2	TRBJ1-1	TGTGCCAGCAGCCAAGTCGAAGGGGGCGGCACTGAAGCTTTCTTT	CASSQVEGGGTEAFF
TRBD1	-	14	TRBV18	TRBJ1-2	TGTGCCAGCTCACCCTCACAGGGGGCAGGAGGCTACACCTTC	CASSPSQGAGGYTF
-	-	11	TRBV20-1	TRBJ1-2	TGCAGTGCACCCACAGGGTATGGCTACACCTTC	CSAPTGYGYTF
TRBD1	once	15	TRBV3-1/TRBV3-2	TRBJ1-4	TGTGCCAGCAGCCAGCCGGGACAGGGGGGAGAAAAACTGTTTTTT	CASSQPGQGGEKLFF
-	-	15	TRBV15	TRBJ2-2	TGTGCCACCAGCAGAACCAGGGGGGACACCGGGGAGCTGTTTTTT	CATSRTRGDTGELFF
-	-	15	TRBV4-1	TRBJ1-4	TGCGCCAGCAGCCAAATCGGACGGCAGAGGGTCCATTTGTTTTTT	CASSQIGRQRVHLFF
-	-	12	TRBV30	TRBJ1-2	TGTGCCTCGCCGAGGAAGATCTATGGCTACACCTTC	CASPRKIYGYTF
-	-	13	TRBV2	TRBJ1-2	TGTGCCAGCAACCCAGACAGTCTCTATGGCTACACCTTC	CASNPDSLYGYTF
-	-	11	TRBV24-1	TRBJ1-2	TGTGCCACCAGTGATTTGATCGGCTACACCTTC	CATSDLIGYTF
TRBD1	-	16	TRBV28	TRBJ1-2	TGTGCCAGCAGTCAAGGACGGGGGACAGGGGTGTATGGCTACACCTTC	CASSQGRGTGVYGYTF
TRBD2	-	14	TRBV14	TRBJ2-7	TGTGCCAGTTCCCCTAGCGGGAGAGGATACGAGCAGTACTTC	CASSPSGRGYEQYF
-	-	15	TRBV4-3	TRBJ1-1	TGCGCCAGCAGCCTGGTGGACAGCCCGAACACTGAAGCTTTCTTT	CASSLVDSPNTEAFF
-	few	13	TRBV15	TRBJ2-3	TGTGCCACCAGCAGAGCCAGCACAGATACGCAGTATTTT	CATSRASTDTQYF
TRBD2	-	16	TRBV18	TRBJ2-7	TGTGCCAGCTCACCGTCCCCACTAGCGGGAGTAGACGAGCAGTACTTC	CASSPSPLAGVDEQYF
-	once	11	TRBV6-5	TRBJ1-2	TGTGCCAGCAGCCCCCTAATGGGCTACACCTTC	CASSPLMGYTF
-	-	12	TRBV18	TRBJ2-5	TGTGCCAGCTCACCATTGGGGGAGACCCAGTACTTC	CASSPLGETQYF
-	-	12	TRBV29-1	TRBJ1-1	TGCAGCGTTGAAACAGGGAACACTGAAGCTTTCTTT	CSVETGNTEAFF
-	-	16	TRBV29-1	TRBJ2-2	TGCAGCGTTGAAGACTCGGCAACAACGAACACCGGGGAGCTGTTTTTT	CSVEDSATTNTGELFF